A single sample is the source of the 16 T cell receptor beta chains below, sequenced in a study of blood T cells in healthy people across ages. A J-beta primer mix and a sample-barcoded 5' primer were used in a second PCR of roughly 7 to 12 cycles. Each CDR3 protein is one row after TCRdb ran MiXCR on the 5' RACE reads. The table records hundreds of thousands of distinct CDR3 sequences, around 48% of them present only once. Sequencing was performed on blood. The source is a man older than 75 in good health.

The CDR3: CASSVGGAANYGYTF. In DNA form, the CDR3 reads TGTGCCAGCAGCGTAGGAGGAGCGGCAAACTATGGCTACACCTTC. The chain employs TRBV9 and TRBJ1-2; D uncertain. V lost 0 bases and J lost 2, with 11 bases in between. The CDR3 covers 15 residues. The germline V gene has CDR1 SGDLS and CDR2 YYNGEE. The full variable domain, in which reference TRBV9 and TRBJ1-2 provide the parts outside the CDR3, is DSGVTQTPKHLITATGQRVTLRCSPRSGDLSVYWYQQSLDQGLQFLIQYYNGEERAKGNILERFSAQQFPDLHSELNLSSLELGDSALYFCASSVGGAANYGYTFGSGTRLTVV.

V gene TRBV18 combines with J gene TRBJ2-3; D may be TRBD2 (5 bases). The CDR3 loop spans 13 amino acids. V was clipped by 2 bases and J by 8 bases, with 11 bases between them. Germline V gene sequence: CDR1 KGHSH, CDR2 LQKENI. The CDR3 is CASSPRRVGTQYF. As DNA, the CDR3 is TGTGCCAGCTCACCAAGGCGGGTCGGTACGCAGTATTTT.

This clonotype appeared once. This chain links TRBV7-9 with TRBJ2-6; D uncertain. V was clipped by 2 bases and J by 0 bases, with 8 bases between them. The CDR3 sequence is 16 residues long. Germline loops: CDR1 SEHNR, CDR2 FQNEAQ (reference sequence). The DNA of the CDR3 is TGTGCCAGCAGCTTAACATTGAGCTCTGGGGCCAACGTCCTGACTTTC. It encodes CASSLTLSSGANVLTF.

The chain couples TRBV7-2 to TRBJ2-3; D might be TRBD1 (5 bases). The CDR3 is made up of 14 amino acids. The germline V gene has CDR1 SGHTA and CDR2 FQGNSA. The ends were cut back, 7 bases at V and 1 base at J, with 12 bases in the middle. DNA for the CDR3: TGTGCCAGCAAGTTGGGGCAGGGCACAGATACGCAGTATTTT. It translates to CASKLGQGTDTQYF.

This clonotype was seen repeatedly, ten times or more. J is TRBJ2-2 and V is TRBV6-5, with D hard to call. Germline CDR1 reads MNHEY; CDR2 reads SVGAGI. The CDR3 has 13 amino acids. The ends were cut back, 4 bases at V and 4 bases at J, with 7 bases in the middle. CDR3 sequence: CASSFRSTGELFF. The CDR3 DNA is TGTGCCAGCAGTTTCAGGAGCACCGGGGAGCTGTTTTTT.

This sequence joins TRBV29-1 and TRBJ1-1; no clear D gene. V was clipped by 2 bases and J by 1 base, with 11 bases between them. This CDR3 is 14 amino acids long. CDR1 and CDR2 from the germline V gene are SQVTM and ANQGSEA. This chain's CDR3 is CSVERLGTNTEAFF. DNA for the CDR3: TGCAGCGTTGAAAGGCTGGGCACGAACACTGAAGCTTTCTTT.

Concerning this clonotype: This clone may be a read error of a much larger clone one base away. This chain joins TRBV6-6 and TRBJ2-5; D uncertain. The J call may not be correct, given that the DNA end is closer to TRBJ2-1. Germline CDR1 and CDR2: MNHNY and SVGAGI (reference sequence). This CDR3 contains 12 residues. CDR3 in amino acids: CASSFGRETQFF. CDR3 sequence (DNA): TGTGCCAGCAGCTTCGGAAGAGAGACCCAGTTCTTC.

To note about this clonotype: Germline is not matched at one junction end, which may reflect a read error. This chain joins TRBV18 and TRBJ2-1; a weak D match, TRBD1 (6 bases). Germline V gene data show CDR1 as KGHSH and CDR2 as LQKENI. This CDR3 spans 15 amino acids. The CDR3 spells CASPPLAGEYNEQFF. CDR3 sequence (DNA): TGTGCCAGCCCACCATTGGCAGGGGAGTACAATGAGCAGTTCTTC.

This chain connects TRBV5-1 to TRBJ2-5; D is ambiguous. Germline loops: CDR1 SGHRS, CDR2 YFSETQ. The CDR3 has 14 residues. Trimming cost V 2 bases and J 5 bases, with 13 bases left between them. CDR3 sequence (DNA): TGCGCCAGCAGCTTTGGGTCCTCGACGGAGACCCAGTACTTC. Encoded protein: CASSFGSSTETQYF.

This clonotype came up a few times. The chain links TRBV12-3 or TRBV12-4 to TRBJ1-2, with a tentative D call TRBD1 (6 bases). This CDR3 spans 14 amino acids. The V and J ends lost 4 bases and 5 bases respectively, with 14 bases between them. The CDR3 is CASSYSGTPYGYTF. DNA of the CDR3: TGTGCCAGCAGTTATTCCGGGACACCATATGGCTACACCTTC.

The V call is TRBV18, the J call TRBJ2-3, with a possible D match to TRBD1 (5 bases). Germline-derived CDR1 and CDR2 are KGHSH and LQKENI. The CDR3 has 15 amino acids. V gave up 1 base and J gave up 2 bases, with 10 bases separating them. This CDR3 reads CASSPQGLLTDTQYF. DNA of the CDR3: TGTGCCAGCTCACCACAGGGGCTCCTCACAGATACGCAGTATTTT. The full variable domain, with the rest looked up from reference TRBV18 and TRBJ2-3, is NAGVMQNPRHLVRRRGQEARLRCSPMKGHSHVYWYRQLPEEGLKFMVYLQKENIIDESGMPKERFSAEFPKEGPSILRIQQVVRGDSAAYFCASSPQGLLTDTQYFGPGTRLTVL.

The rearrangement links TRBV7-2 to TRBJ1-1; D remains unclear. Trimming removed 0 bases at V and 9 bases at J, with 11 bases between. The CDR3 is made up of 13 amino acids. Looked up from germline, CDR1 is SGHTA and CDR2 is FQGNSA. The DNA of the CDR3 is TGTGCCAGCAGCTTAGCGCAAGGCGGACAAGCTTTCTTT. Encoded protein: CASSLAQGGQAFF. Using reference TRBV7-2 and TRBJ1-1 for the parts outside the CDR3, the full variable domain is GAGVSQSPSNKVTEKGKDVELRCDPISGHTALYWYRQSLGQGLEFLIYFQGNSAPDKSGLPSDRFSAERTGGSVSTLTIQRTQQEDSAVYLCASSLAQGGQAFFGQGTRLTVV.

Regarding this clonotype: One end of the junction is discordant with germline, which a read error may explain. The V and J genes are TRBV27 and TRBJ2-7; 11 nucleotides agree with TRBD2. Per germline, CDR1 MNHEY and CDR2 SMNVEV (reference sequence). The CDR3 loop spans 14 amino acids. CDR3: CASRFTSGRYEQYF. CDR3 nucleotide sequence: TGTGCCAGCCGTTTTACTAGCGGGAGATACGAGCAGTACTTC.

This chain joins TRBV12-3 or TRBV12-4 and TRBJ2-6, with D unclear. The CDR3 runs to 17 residues. V was trimmed by 4 bases and J by 0 bases, leaving 13 bases between them. This CDR3 is CASSSRLIFSGANVLTF. DNA of the CDR3: TGTGCCAGCAGTTCCCGTCTCATCTTCTCTGGGGCCAACGTCCTGACTTTC.

This clonotype was observed once. This chain uses TRBV4-3 with TRBJ2-7; D is perhaps TRBD1 (5 bases). V lost 2 bases, J lost 2 bases, and 10 bases lay in between. Germline V gives CDR1 LGHNA, CDR2 YSLEER. The length of the CDR3 is 14 residues. This CDR3 is CASSQRAGTYEQYF. For the CDR3, the DNA is TGCGCCAGCAGCCAAAGGGCAGGGACCTACGAGCAGTACTTC.

In its sample, this clonotype was seen a few times. The chain links TRBV13 to TRBJ2-7, with a possible D match to TRBD2 (6 bases). With 5 bases removed from V and 2 bases from J, the gap between germline ends came to 16 bases. CDR3 length equals 15 residues. CDR1 and CDR2 from the germline V gene are PRHDT and FYEKMQ (reference sequence). Here the CDR3 reads CASSPTRDLTYEQYF. For the CDR3, the DNA is TGTGCCAGCAGCCCGACCCGGGACTTAACCTACGAGCAGTACTTC.